This entry lists 26 T cell receptor beta chains sequenced from one sample in a study of shared T cell receptors in the human thymus. The repertoire was sequenced with immunoSEQ multiplex PCR; TCRdb's copy has only in-frame clones and lacks some. The profile shows 700,000 or so clones, approximately 83% of them singletons. The same specimen was also included in a second study, on human thymus T cells.

The specimen was thymocytes. These receptors came from a girl under three years old with a congenital heart defect.

The V and J genes are TRBV5-1 and TRBJ1-1; 8 nucleotides agree with TRBD1. With 4 bases clipped from V and 4 bases from J, the junction kept 12 bases outside the gene matches. Germline lookup yields CDR1 SGHRS and CDR2 YFSETQ. The CDR3 runs to 16 residues. CDR3 loop: CASSVGTGVISTEAFF. DNA for the CDR3: TGCGCCAGCAGCGTAGGGACAGGAGTCATCTCCACTGAAGCTTTCTTT.

This clone was found once. This chain uses TRBV9 with TRBJ1-4; no firm D call. Germline loops: CDR1 SGDLS, CDR2 YYNGEE. Trimming took off 3 bases at V and 7 bases at J, with 16 bases between the two ends. This CDR3 contains 15 residues. CDR3 bases: TGTGCCAGCAGCGCGTTTGGGAGGGTGGGTGAAAAACTGTTTTTT. The encoded protein is CASSAFGRVGEKLFF.

This chain connects TRBV6-4 to TRBJ1-1, with D uncertain. Trimming left V 6 bases short and J 9 bases short, with 14 bases between. This CDR3 has 12 amino acids. Germline V gene data show CDR1 as MRHNA and CDR2 as SNTAGT. The CDR3 nucleotides read TGTGCCAGCAGGCGAACCGGAGGGAAAGCTTTCTTT. Translated: CASRRTGGKAFF.

This sequence joins TRBV6-5 and TRBJ1-2; maybe TRBD1 (5 bases). Germline CDR1 MNHEY, CDR2 SVGAGI. V shed 5 bases and J shed 7 bases, with 20 bases lying between them. There are 15 residues in the CDR3. The CDR3 reads CASSHVAREGSGYTF. For the CDR3, the DNA is TGTGCCAGCAGTCACGTGGCCAGGGAGGGGTCTGGCTACACCTTC.

The chain is built from TRBV11-2 and TRBJ1-5; 8 positions match TRBD1. Germline V gene data show CDR1 as SGHAT and CDR2 as FQNNGV. V was pared by 5 bases and J by 2 bases, with 5 bases of the junction left unmatched. This CDR3 region has 15 residues. The CDR3 is CASSKDRGGNQPQHF. CDR3 nucleotides: TGTGCCAGCAGCAAAGACAGGGGTGGCAATCAGCCCCAGCATTTT.

With respect to this clone: One end of the junction varies from germline; a read error may be responsible. The chain combines TRBV5-4 with TRBJ1-2; no reliable D call. This CDR3 is built from 15 residues. The germline V gene encodes CDR1 SGHNT and CDR2 YYREEE (reference sequence). The CDR3 sequence: CASSLQPLPNYSYTF. The CDR3 region has the DNA TGTGCCAGCAGCCTGCAGCCACTACCTAACTATAGCTACACCTTC.

This sequence joins TRBV7-3 and TRBJ1-2; tentative D call: TRBD1 (6 bases). V lost 0 bases to trimming and J lost 7 bases, with 21 bases between them. This CDR3 comprises 17 residues. Germline-derived CDR1 and CDR2 are SGHTA and FQGTGA. The CDR3 region is CASSLTGFDGGAGGYTF. The CDR3 bases are TGTGCCAGCAGCTTAACGGGTTTCGACGGGGGGGCGGGTGGCTACACCTTC.

This chain joins TRBV7-6 and TRBJ1-6; no firm D call. The CDR3 loop spans 14 amino acids. V was cut by 1 base and J by 8 bases, with 9 bases left in between. The germline V gene encodes CDR1 SGHVS and CDR2 FNYEAQ. CDR3 region: CASSLDGPYSPLHF. The CDR3 DNA reads TGTGCCAGCAGCTTAGACGGTCCTTATTCACCCCTCCACTTT.

The rearrangement joins TRBV5-6 to TRBJ2-3, with 13 nucleotides matching TRBD2. CDR3 length: 15 amino acids. Trimming removed 7 bases from V and 1 base from J; junction bases left unmatched: 3. Germline CDR1 SGHDT, CDR2 YYEEEE. This chain's CDR3 is CASSGTSGGTDTQYF. The DNA of the CDR3 is TGTGCCAGCTCGGGGACTAGCGGGGGCACAGATACGCAGTATTTT.

The V and J genes are TRBV11-1 and TRBJ2-2, with a possible D match to TRBD2 (6 bases). The V gene's germline CDR1 is SGHAT and CDR2 FQDESV (reference sequence). This CDR3 spans 16 amino acids. V shed 3 bases and J shed 6 bases, with 17 bases lying between them. CDR3 in DNA: TGTGCCAGCAGCTTTTTACTAGCAGTTTTGGCCGGGGAGCTGTTTTTT. Translation: CASSFLLAVLAGELFF.

This clone has just a few counts. The chain employs TRBV5-8 and TRBJ2-1; 9 positions agree with TRBD1. The CDR3 is 16 residues long. Per the germline V gene, CDR1 is SGHTS and CDR2 is YDEGEE. J lost 5 bases, V lost 3 bases, and 9 bases had no gene match. The CDR3 nucleotides read TGTGCCAGCAGCTACCTGGGACAGGGCGGAGACAATGAGCAGTTCTTC. Translation: CASSYLGQGGDNEQFF.

The chain carries TRBV7-2 and TRBJ1-1; D call uncertain. Per germline, CDR1 SGHTA and CDR2 FQGNSA. Trimming took 3 bases from V and 6 from J, leaving 11 bases between them. This CDR3 spans 13 amino acids. The CDR3 DNA reads TGTGCCAGCAGCTTTGCGACTAGCCCTGAAGCTTTCTTT. It codes for CASSFATSPEAFF.

This clone has only one observation. V and J are TRBV5-6 and TRBJ2-5, with TRBD1 matching over 8 bases. Germline V gene data show CDR1 as SGHDT and CDR2 as YYEEEE. This CDR3 is 16 amino acids long. The V segment lost 1 base and the J segment 4 bases; nucleotides outside the gene matches: 9. CDR3 nucleotide sequence: TGTGCCAGCAGCTTGACCCCGACAGGGGCAGGAGAGACCCAGTACTTC. It translates to CASSLTPTGAGETQYF.

The chain recombines TRBV27 with TRBJ2-7; 11 positions match TRBD2. Trimming at V came to 5 bases and at J to 4 bases, leaving 10 bases not matched to a gene. Per germline, CDR1 MNHEY and CDR2 SMNVEV (reference sequence). This CDR3 is 16 amino acids long. CDR3 coding DNA: TGTGCCAGCAGTCCAGCGGGGCTAGCGGGGGGTTACGAGCAGTACTTC. Translating gives CASSPAGLAGGYEQYF.

The J gene is TRBJ2-7, the V gene TRBV4-1; a possible D gene is TRBD1 (6 bases). Between the trimmed V and J ends, which lost 3 bases and 3 bases, there was a span of 15 bases. CDR3 size: 15 residues. The germline V gene has CDR1 MGHRA and CDR2 YSYEKL. The CDR3, as DNA: TGCGCCAGCAGCCATGAAGGGGGATGGCTCTACGAGCAGTACTTC. Residues: CASSHEGGWLYEQYF.

The rearrangement uses TRBV5-4 and TRBJ2-5, with TRBD2 matching 10 bases. V dropped 4 bases and J dropped 1; count of bases not matched to a gene: 4. Germline CDR1 reads SGHNT; CDR2 reads YYREEE (reference sequence). The CDR3 loop spans 15 amino acids. CDR3 nucleotides: TGTGCCAGCAGCCTCTCTAGCGGGGGCCAAGAGACCCAGTACTTC. This codes for CASSLSSGGQETQYF.

V is TRBV4-1 and J is TRBJ1-5; TRBD1 aligns across 7 bases. Germline trimming cut 3 bases from V and 0 bases from J; bases unmatched to any gene: 20. CDR3 length: 21 amino acids. Germline V gene sequence: CDR1 MGHRA, CDR2 YSYEKL. CDR3 DNA: TGCGCCAGCAGCCAGGGTCGAGCGTCGAGGGGGACAGATTATAGCAATCAGCCCCAGCATTTT. This encodes CASSQGRASRGTDYSNQPQHF.

V and J are TRBV2 and TRBJ2-6, with D uncertain. The V end was cut by 7 bases, the J end by 0 bases, with 4 bases between. The CDR3 extends over 13 amino acids. The germline CDR1 and CDR2 sequences are SNHLY and FYNNEI. Here the CDR3 DNA reads TGTGCCAGCATCGGCTCTGGGGCCAACGTCCTGACTTTC. It encodes CASIGSGANVLTF.

This chain joins TRBV5-1 and TRBJ2-5, with D possibly matching TRBD1 (5 bases). V lost 3 bases, J lost 1 base, and 10 bases lay in between. The CDR3 is 14 residues long. The germline gives CDR1 SGHRS, CDR2 YFSETQ. The CDR3 DNA follows: TGCGCCAGCAGCTGGCAGGGCTCCCAAGAGACCCAGTACTTC. Protein sequence: CASSWQGSQETQYF.

The V gene is TRBV7-9, the J gene TRBJ1-1; D is undetermined. The CDR3 spans 13 residues. V gave up 5 bases and J gave up 6 bases, with 13 bases separating them. CDR1 and CDR2 from the germline V gene are SEHNR and FQNEAQ (reference sequence). CDR3 DNA: TGTGCCAGCAGCCGAATCGGTGGAGCTGAAGCTTTCTTT. Protein: CASSRIGGAEAFF.

This clone was seen a single time. This chain joins TRBV5-1 and TRBJ1-1; no firm D call. Germline V gene lookup returns CDR1 SGHRS and CDR2 YFSETQ. Between the trimmed V and J ends, which lost 0 bases and 6 bases, there was a span of 15 bases. This CDR3 comprises 15 residues. CDR3 DNA sequence: TGCGCCAGCAGCTTGGTTTTCGGGGATGTGGCTGAAGCTTTCTTT. It encodes CASSLVFGDVAEAFF.

The rearrangement joins TRBV7-4 to TRBJ2-2, with TRBD2 matching over 9 bases. J gave up 7 bases and V 3 bases, and 0 bases lay outside the gene matches. Per germline, CDR1 SGHVT and CDR2 SQSDAQ. The CDR3 totals 13 residues. The CDR3 is CASSLRGGGELFF. CDR3 sequence (DNA): TGTGCCAGCAGCTTGCGGGGGGGCGGGGAGCTGTTTTTT. Together with reference TRBV7-4 and TRBJ2-2, the CDR3 gives the full variable domain: GAGVSQSPRYKVAKRGRDVALRCDSISGHVTLYWYRQTLGQGSEVLTYSQSDAQRDKSGRPSGRFSAERPERSVSTLKIQRTEQGDSAVYLCASSLRGGGELFFGEGSRLTVL.

This chain connects TRBV10-3 to TRBJ1-1; no clear D. Trimming took off 0 bases at V and 4 bases at J, with 15 bases between the two ends. This CDR3 is 16 amino acids long. The germline V gene encodes CDR1 ENHRY and CDR2 SYGVKD. The CDR3 nucleotides are TGTGCCATCAGTGAGTCGAAGCGGGAGTTCGGCACTGAAGCTTTCTTT. Translating it yields CAISESKREFGTEAFF.

The chain joins TRBV29-1 to TRBJ1-4, with D tentatively TRBD1 (6 bases). This CDR3 contains 13 residues. From germline, CDR1 is SQVTM and CDR2 ANQGSEA. Trimming cost V 4 bases and J 8 bases, with 14 bases left between them. This CDR3 is CSVGGGLGEKLFF. DNA for the CDR3: TGCAGCGTTGGCGGGGGCTTAGGGGAAAAACTGTTTTTT. Full variable domain (missing parts from reference TRBV29-1 and TRBJ1-4): SAVISQKPSRDICQRGTSLTIQCQVDSQVTMMFWYRQQPGQSLTLIATANQGSEATYESGFVIDKFPISRPNLTFSTLTVSNMSPEDSSIYLCSVGGGLGEKLFFGSGTQLSVL.

V and J are TRBV7-2 and TRBJ2-1, with 8 bases matching TRBD2. The germline gives CDR1 SGHTA, CDR2 FQGNSA. J lost 8 bases, V lost 1 base, and 13 bases had no gene match. CDR3 size: 17 residues. In DNA form, the CDR3 reads TGTGCCAGCAGCTTAGGGGTTCGGGGGGGCCGGTGGGATGAGCAGTTCTTC. Protein product: CASSLGVRGGRWDEQFF.

The chain employs TRBV7-8 and TRBJ1-5; 7 bases fit TRBD1. V was clipped by 5 bases and J by 5 bases; unmatched bases: 9. The length of the CDR3 is 15 residues. Germline CDR1 reads SGHVS; CDR2 reads FQNEAQ. In DNA, the CDR3 is TGTGCCAGCAGCCCGGGGACAGTGAGTGATCAGCCCCAGCATTTT. Its protein product is CASSPGTVSDQPQHF.